The clone carrying this T cell receptor beta chain came up many times. With a much larger clone just one base away, this may be a read error. The cDNA was generated through 5'RACE incorporating 10-nucleotide random UMIs. TCRdb re-called the 5' RACE reads with MiXCR, one entry per CDR3 protein. The sample carries about 74,000 distinct CDR3 sequences, less than 5.5% recorded once. Germline assignment: CDR1 DFQATT and CDR2 SNEGSKA (reference sequence). The CDR3 extends over 13 amino acids. Trimming took 2 bases from V and 3 from J, leaving 10 bases between them. The sample originates from a study of neurological immune-mediated disorders.

Sample: PBMCs. The V and J genes are TRBV20-1 and TRBJ2-5; D unclear. The clonotype originates from a man between 18 and 29 years old with multiple sclerosis. The CDR3 loop reads CSARLEGKETQYF. DNA for the CDR3: TGCAGTGCTAGATTGGAAGGAAAAGAGACCCAGTACTTC.